The 21 T cell receptor beta chains presented below share a single source sample, sequenced in a study of tumour-infiltrating T cells in Burkitt lymphoma. Assay used: immunoSEQ multiplex PCR; TCRdb lists only in-frame clones, some missing. Among tens of thousands of clones listed, around 29% were seen once. Sequencing input: tumor tissue. The receptors come from a human donor with Burkitt lymphoma.

V and J are TRBV6-5 and TRBJ2-1; a weak D match, TRBD2 (6 bases). The CDR3 has 14 amino acids. CDR1 is MNHEY, CDR2 SVGAGI, per germline. The V end was cut by 5 bases, the J end by 0 bases, with 8 bases between. In DNA form, the CDR3 reads TGTGCCAGCAGTGGGGACTCCTCCTACAATGAGCAGTTCTTC. It yields the protein CASSGDSSYNEQFF.

The J gene is TRBJ2-7, the V gene TRBV18, with 7 bases identical to TRBD2. The germline CDR1 and CDR2 sequences are KGHSH and LQKENI. The CDR3 runs to 13 residues. Losses at the gene ends were 2 bases for V and 4 bases for J; bases not matched to a gene: 2. The CDR3 DNA reads TGTGCCAGCTCACCAGGGGGGGGGTACGAGCAGTACTTC. It is translated as CASSPGGGYEQYF.

The chain recombines TRBV5-1 with TRBJ2-1, with 8 bases identical to TRBD1. Germline V CDR1 and CDR2: SGHRS, YFSETQ. The ends lost 4 bases at V and 8 bases at J; junction bases unmatched: 11. There are 15 residues in the CDR3. The chain's CDR3 is CASSPTGTGSHEQFF. CDR3 sequence (DNA): TGCGCCAGCAGCCCTACCGGGACAGGATCTCATGAGCAGTTCTTC. The variable domain in full, with the rest retrieved from reference TRBV5-1 and TRBJ2-1, is KAGVTQTPRYLIKTRGQQVTLSCSPISGHRSVSWYQQTPGQGLQFLFEYFSETQRNKGNFPGRFSGRQFSNSRSEMNVSTLELGDSALYLCASSPTGTGSHEQFFGPGTRLTVL.

CDR3: CASSERQGSGTGELFF. CDR3 sequence (DNA): TGTGCCAGCAGCGAGAGACAGGGATCGGGCACCGGGGAGCTGTTTTTT. V usage is TRBV7-8 and J usage is TRBJ2-2, with 7 bases fitting TRBD1. The CDR3 runs to 16 residues. Germline V CDR1 and CDR2: SGHVS, FQNEAQ. With V trimmed by 5 bases and J by 4 bases, 10 bases remained unmatched.

The rearrangement uses TRBV7-8 and TRBJ1-6; D is uncertain. Per germline, CDR1 SGHVS and CDR2 FQNEAQ. The length of the CDR3 is 15 residues. V was trimmed by 3 bases and J by 8 bases, leaving 14 bases between them. This CDR3 reads CASSLFVDGDSPLHF. For the CDR3, the DNA is TGTGCCAGCAGCTTGTTCGTGGACGGTGATTCACCCCTCCACTTT.

J is TRBJ2-3 and V is TRBV28; 8 nucleotides match TRBD2. V lost 2 bases and J lost 6; bases outside the gene matches: 7. Germline-derived CDR1 and CDR2 are MDHEN and SYDVKM. The CDR3 loop spans 15 amino acids. The CDR3 region has the DNA TGTGCCAGCAGTTTAGGGGCGGGGGGATCGGATACGCAGTATTTT. This codes for CASSLGAGGSDTQYF.

The chain couples TRBV5-5 to TRBJ1-2; a weak D match, TRBD1 (6 bases). The germline V and J ends were trimmed by 3 bases and 2 bases, with 17 bases remaining between them. The CDR3 runs 16 residues. The germline CDR1 and CDR2 sequences are SGHKS and YYEKEE (reference sequence). The CDR3 spells CASSSGHLLENYGYTF. The CDR3 DNA reads as TGTGCCAGCAGCTCGGGACACCTCCTCGAGAACTATGGCTACACCTTC. The complete variable domain, with remaining parts taken from reference TRBV5-5 and TRBJ1-2, reads DAGVTQSPTHLIKTRGQQVTLRCSPISGHKSVSWYQQVLGQGPQFIFQYYEKEERGRGNFPDRFSARQFPNYSSELNVNALLLGDSALYLCASSSGHLLENYGYTFGSGTRLTVV.

This clone was counted between two and nine times. This chain uses TRBV30 with TRBJ1-1, with no clear D. Germline CDR1 and CDR2: GTSNPN and SVGIG (reference sequence). With 5 bases removed from V and 6 bases from J, the gap between germline ends came to 10 bases. The CDR3 is 11 residues long. This CDR3 reads CAWFGVSEAFF. CDR3 DNA: TGTGCCTGGTTCGGGGTCTCTGAAGCTTTCTTT.

This clone was found a few times. The CDR3: CASSGFLNEKLFF. DNA of the CDR3: TGTGCCAGCAGTGGGTTCCTTAATGAAAAACTGTTTTTT. J is TRBJ1-4 and V is TRBV2; D remains unclear. V was cut by 4 bases and J by 4 bases, with 7 bases left in between. This CDR3 has 13 residues. CDR1 is SNHLY, CDR2 FYNNEI, per germline. Supplemented by reference TRBV2 and TRBJ1-4, the full variable domain reads EPEVTQTPSHQVTQMGQEVILRCVPISNHLYFYWYRQILGQKVEFLVSFYNNEISEKSEIFDDQFSVERPDGSNFTLKIRSTKLEDSAMYFCASSGFLNEKLFFGSGTQLSVL.

This clone was seen a few times. The chain employs TRBV19 and TRBJ2-1; D not resolved. CDR1 LNHDA and CDR2 SQIVND come from the germline V gene (reference sequence). The CDR3 length is 14 residues. V dropped 1 base and J dropped 6 bases, with 10 bases sitting between them. The CDR3 DNA sequence: TGTGCCAGTAGTATAGGAGTAGCCGGCAATGAGCAGTTCTTC. It yields the protein CASSIGVAGNEQFF.

V and J are TRBV4-3 and TRBJ1-1; possibly TRBD1 for D (6 bases). This CDR3 is built from 14 residues. Per the germline V gene, CDR1 is LGHNA and CDR2 is YSLEER. Trimming left V 8 bases short and J 2 bases short, with 15 bases between. The CDR3 here is CASREGEINTEAFF. CDR3 DNA: TGCGCCAGCCGCGAGGGGGAAATAAACACTGAAGCTTTCTTT.

The V gene is TRBV9, the J gene TRBJ2-7, with 10 bases aligning to TRBD1. Germline V gene sequence: CDR1 SGDLS, CDR2 YYNGEE. The CDR3 is made up of 14 amino acids. With 0 bases clipped from V and 5 bases from J, the junction kept 2 bases outside the gene matches. CDR3 in amino acids: CASSVGGQGNEQYF. The DNA for the CDR3 is TGTGCCAGCAGCGTAGGGGGACAGGGGAACGAGCAGTACTTC.

This clone showed up just a few times. The J gene is TRBJ2-3, the V gene TRBV4-1; D unresolved. Trimming removed 0 bases from V and 0 bases from J, with 4 bases in between. Per the germline V gene, CDR1 is MGHRA and CDR2 is YSYEKL. This CDR3 has 14 residues. Here the CDR3 DNA reads TGCGCCAGCAGCCAAGAGGGGAGCACAGATACGCAGTATTTT. It encodes CASSQEGSTDTQYF.

V is TRBV5-6 and J is TRBJ1-5, with D uncertain. V lost 4 bases and J lost 0, with 8 bases in between. CDR3 length: 14 residues. Germline CDR1 is SGHDT and CDR2 is YYEEEE. CDR3 amino acids: CASSQRSSNQPQHF. DNA of the CDR3: TGTGCCAGCAGCCAAAGGAGTAGCAATCAGCCCCAGCATTTT.

The V call is TRBV10-3, the J call TRBJ1-5, with D maybe TRBD1 (6 bases). This CDR3 has 14 amino acids. Germline V gene sequence: CDR1 ENHRY, CDR2 SYGVKD. The V end was cut by 10 bases, the J end by 0 bases, with 13 bases between. CDR3 sequence reads: CATRQEDSNQPQHF. The DNA for the CDR3 is TGTGCCACCCGACAGGAAGATAGCAATCAGCCCCAGCATTTT.

About this clone itself: One end of the junction fails to match germline, which may point to a read error. V usage is TRBV11-2 and J usage is TRBJ2-7; D uncertain. CDR3 length: 14 residues. Germline V gene lookup returns CDR1 SGHAT and CDR2 FQNNGV. In nucleotides, the CDR3 is TGTGCCAGTAGCTTAGGACGGAATTCCTACGAGCAGTACTTC. It translates to CASSLGRNSYEQYF.

In its sample, this clone was seen a few times. V is TRBV29-1 and J is TRBJ1-1; D might be TRBD1 (6 bases). The CDR3 loop spans 13 amino acids. CDR1 and CDR2 (germline): SQVTM, ANQGSEA. The V end lost 3 bases, the J end lost 5 bases, and 13 bases lay between the germline ends. As DNA, the CDR3 is TGCAGCGTTGATGGGGGGCTGGGTACTGAAGCTTTCTTT. Protein sequence: CSVDGGLGTEAFF.

This clone occurred a few times. V gene TRBV29-1 combines with J gene TRBJ2-7; D is possibly TRBD2 (5 bases). The V end was cut by 7 bases, the J end by 7 bases, with 17 bases between. Per germline, CDR1 SQVTM and CDR2 ANQGSEA. This CDR3 is 12 amino acids long. DNA of the CDR3: TGCAGCGCTGTCGGGGTGGAAGAGGAGCAGTACTTC. Its translation is CSAVGVEEEQYF.

This chain links TRBV7-9 with TRBJ1-2; no clear D gene. CDR1 is SEHNR, CDR2 FQNEAQ, per germline (reference sequence). This CDR3 contains 13 residues. V was cut by 6 bases and J by 4 bases, with 12 bases left in between. This chain's CDR3 is CASSPVSRYGYTF. CDR3 in DNA: TGTGCCAGCAGTCCAGTCAGCCGCTATGGCTACACCTTC.

This rearrangement joins TRBV6-6 to TRBJ1-2; D not resolved. Looked up from germline, CDR1 is MNHNY and CDR2 is SVGAGI (reference sequence). Trimming cost V 8 bases and J 7 bases, with 26 bases left between them. The CDR3 runs 16 residues. The CDR3 bases are TGTGCCAGCTACCCATACGAACACTCCTACGTAGGTGGCTACACCTTC. Translation: CASYPYEHSYVGGYTF.

CDR3 nucleotides: TGTGCCAGCAGCTCATGGTCCCTTGAAGCTTTCTTT. It is translated as CASSSWSLEAFF. The chain combines TRBV5-8 with TRBJ1-1, with D uncertain. Trimming took 3 bases from V and 7 from J, leaving 10 bases between them. The CDR3 has 12 residues. Looked up from germline, CDR1 is SGHTS and CDR2 is YDEGEE.